This TCR beta chain comes out of a study of blood T cell repertoires in COVID-19 (dated by TCRdb to 2020 to 2021). About the investigation overall: Samples covering the acute and convalescent phases of COVID-19 were provided by collaborators in the United States, Italy and Spain. The prospective study material was composed of cDNA or gDNA derived from T cells, B-cell-depleted T cells, or PBMCs. The dataset comprised deeply sampled blood TCRbeta repertoires from subjects exposed to, actively infected with, or recovered from COVID-19. The repertoires were released in a freely available public database intended as a resource for research on the immune response to SARS-CoV-2. Samples came from the ongoing ImmuneRACE study (first 160 participants) plus 1,254 subjects from 6 global collaborators. A de-identified subject ID, COVID-19 status, age in years and sex were almost always included in the sample metadata. Where available, HLA class I and class II types were obtained from metadata supplied by the sample provider rather than from assay-based typing.

Each collaborating institution followed its own protocols to collect whole blood in K2EDTA tubes. For TCRbeta analysis, collaborators shipped samples as frozen whole blood, isolated PBMCs, or DNA extracted from either of those sample types. From its cysteine to its phenylalanine, the CDR3 spans 17 amino acids. Only the CDR3 region is kept as DNA, spanning 51 bases read in frame from base 1. In the germline V gene (reference sequence), CDR1 corresponds to SGHNT and CDR2 to YYREEE. Germline trimming: 4 bases from V, 0 bases from J; junction bases outside gene matches: 9. Study-wide conclusions, independent of this receptor: The quantity of clinical and demographic metadata differed by source and by participant and was supplied without curation.

About this clone: There is no known antigen for this receptor. Qualities for individual bases were not recorded, and no much larger clone is one base off.

TCRbeta CDR3 regions were amplified from genomic DNA by means of the immunoSEQ Assay, a bias-controlled multiplex PCR. Per the authors' processing: The number of nucleated cells in each sample was estimated by amplification of reference gene primers within the assay. Sequence reads were collapsed and filtered to measure the absolute abundance of every unique TCRbeta CDR3 rearrangement. Productive Simpson clonality was computed per sample as the square root of Simpson's diversity index over productive rearrangements. TCRdb limited this immuneACCESS table to in-frame rearrangements with V and J called. A share of clones is missing; checked studies link under half to unresolved V genes, and the rest is unexplained. V, J and clone size reflect that table, while D and trimming were determined from the DNA. This sample holds some 250,000 clones; over 65% were observed only once. 2.5% to 4% of the sample is in the top ten clones.

Material for sequencing was peripheral blood. This receptor chain uses TRBV5-4 and TRBJ2-3; 9 junctional bases match TRBD2. The TCR originated in an elderly woman with acute or convalescent COVID-19. CDR3 loop: CASSPTSGVSSTDTQYF. The bases read TGTGCCAGCAGCCCGACTAGCGGAGTTTCTAGCACAGATACGCAGTATTTT.